The T cell receptor beta chain under discussion was sequenced for a study of T cell responses to AZD1222 COVID-19 vaccine. Study observations and caveats: The donors showed a predominance of white British ancestry and of females, with possible underestimation of clonal diversity. Samples come after the peak T cell response, not at day 14. Receipt of two AZD1222 doses was followed by a rise in Spike-specific TCR breadth and depth. Vaccine-related CD4 TCRs covered spike, predominating at 160-218 and 743-854.

Method: immunoSEQ multiplex PCR; TCRdb's copy keeps in-frame clones and lacks some. The sample consists of 95,000 to 150,000 clones, roughly 89% of them appearing once. J lost 5 bases, V lost 4 bases, and 8 bases had no gene match. The germline gives CDR1 SGHRS, CDR2 YFSETQ. The CDR3 runs to 14 residues. A word on this clone: Its matching antigen is unknown.

The origin of this receptor is an adult in good health. Specimen: peripheral blood, collected on day 0 of MenACWY control vaccination. The V call is TRBV5-1, the J call TRBJ2-7; TRBD1 matches at 8 bases. DNA for the CDR3: TGCGCCAGCAGCGTGCAGGGGGCCCCTGACGAGCAGTACTTC. Its protein is CASSVQGAPDEQYF.